This T cell receptor (beta chain) was recorded in a study of OX40 agonist ivuxolimab in advanced cancers. The data were produced by immunoSEQ multiplex PCR, yet TCRdb's version contains in-frame clones alone and is incomplete. The sample holds more than 25,000 clones; approximately 80% are singletons and the top ten take about a quarter. V shed 3 bases and J 4 bases; nucleotides not matched to a gene: 4. CDR1 is MGHRA and CDR2 is YSYEKL in the germline V gene. The CDR3 totals 15 residues. Sequenced here: CD4+ or CD8+ T cells sorted from blood, sampled in a trial of the OX40 agonist ivuxolimab. The J gene is TRBJ1-3, the V gene TRBV4-1; 9 nucleotides align to TRBD1. This TCR was recovered from an adult with an advanced solid tumor such as melanoma, head and neck, liver or kidney cancer. The CDR3 nucleotides read TGCGCCAGCAGCCACCGGACAGGGGAAGGAAACACCATATATTTT. Encoded protein: CASSHRTGEGNTIYF.